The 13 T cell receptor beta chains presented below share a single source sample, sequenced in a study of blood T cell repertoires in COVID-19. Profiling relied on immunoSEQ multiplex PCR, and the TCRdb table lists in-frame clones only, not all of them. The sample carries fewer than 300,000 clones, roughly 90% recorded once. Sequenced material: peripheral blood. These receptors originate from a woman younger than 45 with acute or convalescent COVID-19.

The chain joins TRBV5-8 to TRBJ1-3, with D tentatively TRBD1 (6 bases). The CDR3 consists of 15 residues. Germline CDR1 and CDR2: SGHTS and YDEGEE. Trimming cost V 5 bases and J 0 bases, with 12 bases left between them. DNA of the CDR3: TGTGCCAGCAGTCCTACAGGGATCTCTGGAAACACCATATATTTT. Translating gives CASSPTGISGNTIYF.

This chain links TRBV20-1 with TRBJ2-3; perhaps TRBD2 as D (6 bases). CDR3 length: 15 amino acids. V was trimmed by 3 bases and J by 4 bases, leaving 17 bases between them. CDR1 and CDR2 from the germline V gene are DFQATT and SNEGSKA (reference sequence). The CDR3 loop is CSASWGRKRADTQYF. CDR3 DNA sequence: TGCAGTGCTAGTTGGGGGAGGAAAAGGGCAGATACGCAGTATTTT.

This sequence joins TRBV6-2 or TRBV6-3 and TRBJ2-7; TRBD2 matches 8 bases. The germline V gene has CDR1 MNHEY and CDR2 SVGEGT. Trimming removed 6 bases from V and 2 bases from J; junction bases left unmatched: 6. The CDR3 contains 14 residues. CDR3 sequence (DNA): TGTGCCAGCAGCTTACTAGCGGCGGCCTACGAGCAGTACTTC. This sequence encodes CASSLLAAAYEQYF.

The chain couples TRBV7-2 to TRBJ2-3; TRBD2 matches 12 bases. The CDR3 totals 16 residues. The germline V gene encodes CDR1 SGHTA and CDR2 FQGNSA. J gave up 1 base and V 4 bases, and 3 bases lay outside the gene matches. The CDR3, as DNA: TGTGCCAGCAGCTCTAGACTAGCGGGAGGCACAGATACGCAGTATTTT. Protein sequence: CASSSRLAGGTDTQYF. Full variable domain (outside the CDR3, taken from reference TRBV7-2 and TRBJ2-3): GAGVSQSPSNKVTEKGKDVELRCDPISGHTALYWYRQSLGQGLEFLIYFQGNSAPDKSGLPSDRFSAERTGGSVSTLTIQRTQQEDSAVYLCASSSRLAGGTDTQYFGPGTRLTVL.

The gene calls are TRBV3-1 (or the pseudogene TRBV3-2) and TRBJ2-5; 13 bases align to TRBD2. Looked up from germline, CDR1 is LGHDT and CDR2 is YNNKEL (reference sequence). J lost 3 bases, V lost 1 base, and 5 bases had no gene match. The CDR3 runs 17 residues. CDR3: CASSQGIGTSGKETQYF. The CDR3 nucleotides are TGTGCCAGCAGCCAAGGAATTGGGACTAGCGGGAAAGAGACCCAGTACTTC.

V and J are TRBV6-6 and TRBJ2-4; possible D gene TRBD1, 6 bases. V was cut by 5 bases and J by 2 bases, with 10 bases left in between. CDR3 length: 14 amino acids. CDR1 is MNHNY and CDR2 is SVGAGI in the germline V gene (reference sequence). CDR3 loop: CASSTQGTKNIQYF. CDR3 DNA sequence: TGTGCCAGCAGTACACAGGGAACCAAAAACATTCAGTACTTC.

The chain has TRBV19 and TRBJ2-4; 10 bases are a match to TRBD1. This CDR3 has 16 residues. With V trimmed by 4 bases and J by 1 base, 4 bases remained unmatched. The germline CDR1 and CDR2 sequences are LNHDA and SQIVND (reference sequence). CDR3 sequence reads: CASSTGQGVAKNIQYF. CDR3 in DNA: TGTGCCAGTAGTACCGGACAGGGGGTCGCCAAAAACATTCAGTACTTC.

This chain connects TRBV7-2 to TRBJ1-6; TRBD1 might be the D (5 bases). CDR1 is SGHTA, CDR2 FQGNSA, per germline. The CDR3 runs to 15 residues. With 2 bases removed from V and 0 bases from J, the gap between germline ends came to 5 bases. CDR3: CASSLQGSYNSPLHF. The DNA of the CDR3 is TGTGCCAGCAGCTTACAGGGCTCCTATAATTCACCCCTCCACTTT.

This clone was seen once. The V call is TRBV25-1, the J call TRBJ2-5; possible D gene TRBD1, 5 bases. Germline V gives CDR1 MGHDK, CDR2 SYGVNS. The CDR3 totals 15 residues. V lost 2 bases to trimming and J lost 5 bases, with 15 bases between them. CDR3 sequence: CASSEQGLGRETQYF. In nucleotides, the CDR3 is TGTGCCAGCAGTGAACAGGGTTTGGGGCGGGAGACCCAGTACTTC.

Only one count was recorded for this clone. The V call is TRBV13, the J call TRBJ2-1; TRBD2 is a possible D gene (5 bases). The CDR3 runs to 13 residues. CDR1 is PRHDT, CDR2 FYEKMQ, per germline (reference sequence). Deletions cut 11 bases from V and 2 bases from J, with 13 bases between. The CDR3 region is CAGAAPPYNEQFF. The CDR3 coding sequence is TGTGCCGGAGCGGCACCTCCCTACAATGAGCAGTTCTTC.

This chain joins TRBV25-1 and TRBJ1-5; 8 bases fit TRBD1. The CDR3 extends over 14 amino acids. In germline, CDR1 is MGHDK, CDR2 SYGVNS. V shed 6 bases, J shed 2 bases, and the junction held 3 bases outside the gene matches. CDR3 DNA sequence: TGTGCCAGCAGCGACAGGGGACGCAATCAGCCCCAGCATTTT. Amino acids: CASSDRGRNQPQHF.

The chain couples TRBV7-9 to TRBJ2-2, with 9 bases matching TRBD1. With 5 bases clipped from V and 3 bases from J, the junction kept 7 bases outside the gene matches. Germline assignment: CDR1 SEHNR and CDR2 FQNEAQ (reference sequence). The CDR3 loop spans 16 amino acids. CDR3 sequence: CASSLGQGVYTGELFF. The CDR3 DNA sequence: TGTGCCAGCAGCCTGGGACAGGGAGTGTACACCGGGGAGCTGTTTTTT.

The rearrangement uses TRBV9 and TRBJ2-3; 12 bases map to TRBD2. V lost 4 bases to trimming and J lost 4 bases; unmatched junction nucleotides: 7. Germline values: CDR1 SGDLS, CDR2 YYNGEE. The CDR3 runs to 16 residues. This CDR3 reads CASSPGLAGNADTQYF. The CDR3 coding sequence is TGTGCCAGCAGCCCCGGACTAGCGGGAAACGCAGATACGCAGTATTTT.